These 22 T cell receptor beta chains originate from one sample sequenced in a study of response to subunit inactivated influenza vaccine. TCRdb passed the RT-PCR reads through MiXCR, listing each CDR3 protein once. Of about 170,000 distinct CDR3 sequences listed, about an eighth are singletons. This sample also belongs to another study, concerning T cells expressing NK-cell markers. According to that study: Making the TCR beta cDNA relied on 5'RACE template switching with UMIs.

This sample comprised CD8+ T cells sorted from PBMCs, obtained about 11 days after vaccination. These receptors originate from a man between 50 and 59 years old who received an inactivated influenza vaccine.

The rearrangement uses TRBV20-1 and TRBJ2-1, with 13 bases that match TRBD2. This CDR3 contains 16 residues. J was trimmed by 8 bases and V by 4 bases; bases with no gene match: 11. Germline V gives CDR1 DFQATT, CDR2 SNEGSKA (reference sequence). The DNA of the CDR3 is TGCAGTGCTAAATCCGGGACTAGCGGGATCTTCGATGAGCAGTTCTTC. Translated, it gives CSAKSGTSGIFDEQFF.

This clonotype was observed a handful of times. This chain connects TRBV27 to TRBJ2-7; TRBD1 agrees at 7 bases. This CDR3 is built from 15 residues. The V gene's germline CDR1 is MNHEY and CDR2 SMNVEV (reference sequence). The V gene end was trimmed by 8 bases and the J gene end by 4 bases; junction bases not matched to a gene: 14. The CDR3 loop is CASSPTQGFTYEQYF. The CDR3 DNA reads as TGTGCCAGCTCCCCCACACAGGGGTTCACGTACGAGCAGTACTTC.

Only a few counts were recorded for this clonotype. A junction end diverges from the germline sequence, so it may reflect a read error. The genes are TRBV4-3 and TRBJ2-2; weak D call: TRBD2 (5 bases). This CDR3 is built from 15 residues. The V gene's germline CDR1 is LGHNA and CDR2 YSLEER. The CDR3 nucleotides read TGCGCCAGCAGCCAAGATGGGCGAGGCACCGGGGAGCTTTTTTTT. Amino acids: CASSQDGRGTGELFF.

In its sample, this clonotype was seen many times. V gene TRBV6-6 combines with J gene TRBJ1-1; a weak D match, TRBD1 (5 bases). Looked up from germline, CDR1 is MNHNY and CDR2 is SVGAGI (reference sequence). V lost 5 bases and J lost 4, with 8 bases in between. This CDR3 spans 12 amino acids. In DNA, the CDR3 is TGTGCCAGCAGTCAGGGTGGCACTGAAGCTTTCTTT. Translation: CASSQGGTEAFF.

Only a few counts were recorded for this clonotype. This chain connects TRBV6-1 to TRBJ2-7; tentatively, D is TRBD1 (5 bases). CDR1 and CDR2 (germline): MNHNS, SASEGT. Trimming took off 2 bases at V and 0 bases at J, with 8 bases between the two ends. The CDR3 totals 14 residues. This chain's CDR3 is CASSEKGSSYEQYF. The CDR3 DNA reads TGTGCCAGCAGTGAAAAGGGGTCCTCCTACGAGCAGTACTTC.

Ten or more counts support this clonotype. The rearrangement uses TRBV18 and TRBJ1-6; a weak D match, TRBD1 (5 bases). Germline V gene lookup returns CDR1 KGHSH and CDR2 LQKENI. The CDR3 length is 15 residues. The germline V and J ends were trimmed by 3 bases and 4 bases, with 10 bases remaining between them. The CDR3, as DNA: TGTGCCAGCTCACCTGGGGCACCGTATAATTCACCCCTCCACTTT. It yields the protein CASSPGAPYNSPLHF.

This clonotype was found a few times. The chain combines TRBV27 with TRBJ2-3; possibly TRBD2 for D (5 bases). Trimming pared 4 bases from V and 7 bases from J, leaving 12 bases between. Germline CDR1 is MNHEY and CDR2 is SMNVEV (reference sequence). The CDR3 has 13 residues. The DNA of the CDR3 is TGTGCCAGCAGTTCCCCCTGGAGGCATACGCAGTATTTT. Translated: CASSSPWRHTQYF.

The sample holds a few counts of this clonotype. The V call is TRBV7-6, the J call TRBJ2-3; D is unclear. Trimming cost V 2 bases and J 2 bases, with 11 bases left between them. This CDR3 is 15 amino acids long. The germline gives CDR1 SGHVS, CDR2 FNYEAQ. In DNA, the CDR3 is TGTGCCAGCAGCTTAAATCCTAAAAACACAGATACGCAGTATTTT. Translated: CASSLNPKNTDTQYF.

The chain uses TRBV11-1 and TRBJ2-7, with 7 bases aligning to TRBD1. The CDR3 has 18 amino acids. Trimming removed 2 bases from V and 2 bases from J; junction bases left unmatched: 15. Germline V lookup: CDR1 SGHAT, CDR2 FQDESV (reference sequence). CDR3 loop: CASSLSTLGQRVAYEQYF. The CDR3 region has the DNA TGTGCCAGCAGCTTATCGACTTTGGGACAGCGAGTTGCCTACGAGCAGTACTTC.

This clonotype appeared a few times. As DNA, the CDR3 is TGTGCCAGCAGTTACGGACAAGTTGAAGCTTTCTTT. Translated: CASSYGQVEAFF. The chain employs TRBV12-3 or TRBV12-4 and TRBJ1-1, with D perhaps TRBD1 (5 bases). Trimming removed 4 bases at V and 7 bases at J, with 10 bases between. The CDR3 spans 12 residues.

The gene calls are TRBV5-1 and TRBJ2-7; D assignment may be TRBD1 or TRBD2 (6 bases each). CDR1 SGHRS and CDR2 YFSETQ come from the germline V gene. CDR3 length: 14 residues. The V end lost 1 base, the J end lost 4 bases, and 12 bases lay between the germline ends. In nucleotides, the CDR3 is TGCGCCAGCAGCTTGAATTGGGGGGCTTACGAGCAGTACTTC. Its translation is CASSLNWGAYEQYF.

A few counts support this clonotype. CDR3 in amino acids: CASSFGTADQETQYF. DNA for the CDR3: TGTGCCAGCAGTTTTGGGACAGCCGACCAAGAGACCCAGTACTTC. The rearrangement uses TRBV28 and TRBJ2-5; 7 nucleotides match TRBD1. CDR1 and CDR2 (germline): MDHEN, SYDVKM. The V gene end was trimmed by 3 bases and the J gene end by 0 bases; junction bases not matched to a gene: 4. The CDR3 runs to 15 residues.

This chain links TRBV7-6 with TRBJ2-1, with 9 bases fitting TRBD2. The CDR3 extends over 18 amino acids. V lost 2 bases, J lost 2 bases, and 10 bases stayed unmatched. Germline-derived CDR1 and CDR2 are SGHVS and FNYEAQ. The CDR3 region has the DNA TGTGCCAGCAGCTTAATGACTAGCGGTACTTATACCTACAATGAGCAGTTCTTC. Residues: CASSLMTSGTYTYNEQFF. The whole variable domain, remainder taken from reference TRBV7-6 and TRBJ2-1, is GAGVSQSPRYKVTKRGQDVALRCDPISGHVSLYWYRQALGQGPEFLTYFNYEAQQDKSGLPNDRFSAERPEGSISTLTIQRTEQRDSAMYRCASSLMTSGTYTYNEQFFGPGTRLTVL.

J is TRBJ2-1 and V is TRBV20-1, with TRBD2 identical over 12 bases. The CDR3 covers 18 residues. The V and J ends lost 0 bases and 2 bases, in that order; junction bases with no gene match: 8. The V gene's germline CDR1 is DFQATT and CDR2 SNEGSKA (reference sequence). The DNA of the CDR3 is TGCAGTGCTAGAGATAGGGTGACTAGCGGGAGAACCTACAATGAGCAGTTCTTC. Protein sequence: CSARDRVTSGRTYNEQFF.

This clonotype was picked up many times. J is TRBJ2-1 and V is TRBV12-3 or TRBV12-4, with D maybe TRBD1 (5 bases). This CDR3 spans 12 amino acids. Deletions cut 7 bases from V and 4 bases from J, with 8 bases between. This CDR3 is CASNPGYNEQFF. As DNA, the CDR3 is TGTGCCAGCAACCCAGGGTACAATGAGCAGTTCTTC.

This clonotype has just a few counts. This sequence joins TRBV6-5 and TRBJ2-1, with 10 bases matching TRBD1. Germline V gives CDR1 MNHEY, CDR2 SVGAGI. The trim removed 3 bases at V and 3 bases at J, leaving 5 bases unmatched. The CDR3 is 16 amino acids. The CDR3 protein is CASSYSDRGLYNEQFF. The CDR3 region has the DNA TGTGCCAGCAGTTATTCCGACAGGGGGCTCTACAATGAGCAGTTCTTC.

The J gene is TRBJ2-5, the V gene TRBV5-5; 12 bases fit TRBD1. Germline lookup yields CDR1 SGHKS and CDR2 YYEKEE (reference sequence). Unmatched junction bases numbered 8, after V lost 4 bases and J lost 1 base. The CDR3 length is 17 residues. The CDR3 nucleotides read TGTGCCAGCAGCCCCACCGGGACAGGGGGCCCCCAAGAGACCCAGTACTTC. This gives the protein CASSPTGTGGPQETQYF.

The genes are TRBV7-8 and TRBJ1-2; D possibly corresponds to TRBD1 (6 bases). With 5 bases removed from V and 6 bases from J, the gap between germline ends came to 13 bases. The CDR3 runs to 13 residues. The germline gives CDR1 SGHVS, CDR2 FQNEAQ. CDR3 in amino acids: CASSPGGGDGYTF. DNA for the CDR3: TGTGCCAGCAGCCCAGGAGGGGGGGATGGCTACACCTTC.

This clonotype came up a few times. The J gene is TRBJ1-1, the V gene TRBV12-3 or TRBV12-4; no reliable D call. Deletions cut 5 bases from V and 0 bases from J, with 1 base between. The CDR3 covers 11 residues. Here the CDR3 reads CASSVNTEAFF. The DNA for the CDR3 is TGTGCCAGCAGTGTGAACACTGAAGCTTTCTTT.

The rearrangement joins TRBV2 to TRBJ2-5, with D uncertain. The CDR3 is 17 amino acids. CDR1 and CDR2 from the germline V gene are SNHLY and FYNNEI. The V gene lost 1 base and the J gene lost 4 bases, with 19 bases spanning the gap. Here the CDR3 reads CASSEEHGPKASETQYF. CDR3 bases: TGTGCCAGCAGTGAAGAGCACGGGCCAAAGGCCTCAGAGACCCAGTACTTC.

This clonotype was seen a few times. J is TRBJ2-1 and V is TRBV6-2 or TRBV6-3, with D possibly being TRBD2 (5 bases). The CDR3 is made up of 14 amino acids. V dropped 5 bases and J dropped 6 bases, with 14 bases sitting between them. Germline CDR1 and CDR2: MNHEY and SVGEGT. The DNA for the CDR3 is TGTGCCAGCAGTCCCCTTAGCGTGGGCAATGAGCAGTTCTTC. It yields the protein CASSPLSVGNEQFF.

This clonotype showed up just a few times. The rearrangement joins TRBV28 to TRBJ2-6; D remains ambiguous. CDR1 and CDR2 (germline): MDHEN, SYDVKM. The CDR3 loop spans 16 amino acids. Trimming took off 2 bases at V and 0 bases at J, with 8 bases between the two ends. This CDR3 reads CASSLAHFSGANVLTF. CDR3 DNA: TGTGCCAGCAGTTTAGCTCACTTCTCTGGGGCCAACGTCCTGACTTTC.